What follows are 5 T cell receptor beta chains derived from one specimen sequenced in a study of post-analysis software for immune sequencing data. Points from the study as a whole: The study found TRBV5-6, TRBV5-1 and TRBV20-1 among about 5 TRBV segments more frequent in patients than controls.

These receptors' targets are unknown. Prepared libraries of TCR beta cDNA carried unique molecular identifiers. From the PCR reads, TCRdb called clonotypes with MiXCR, one entry per CDR3 protein. In the table there are 600,000 to 750,000 distinct CDR3 sequences, more than 50% of which are singletons. Material for sequencing was blood. The origin of the receptors is a girl aged 2-10 years with multiple sclerosis.

The chain combines TRBV28 with TRBJ2-7; TRBD1 is a possible D gene (6 bases). The DNA end is more similar to TRBJ2-5, so the J call may be wrong. There are 13 residues in the CDR3. Germline V gene data show CDR1 as MDHEN and CDR2 as SYDVKM. The CDR3 DNA is TGTGCCAGCAGACCGACAGGAGAGGAGACCCAGTACTTC. Amino acid sequence: CASRPTGEETQYF.

Only a few counts were recorded for this clonotype. This chain connects TRBV29-1 to TRBJ2-1; D remains unclear. Trimming shortened V by 6 bases and J by 7 bases, and 10 bases separated the two germline ends. CDR1 is SQVTM and CDR2 is ANQGSEA in the germline V gene. CDR3 length: 11 amino acids. This chain's CDR3 is CSVGEVNEQFF. The CDR3 nucleotides are TGCAGCGTAGGCGAGGTGAATGAGCAGTTCTTC.

The rearrangement links TRBV20-1 to TRBJ2-2; D might be TRBD1 or TRBD2, each matching 5 bases. The CDR3 sequence is 17 residues long. V lost 1 base and J 0 bases, leaving 15 bases between the germline ends. Germline assignment: CDR1 DFQATT and CDR2 SNEGSKA (reference sequence). The chain's CDR3 is CSARARDVYANTGELFF. The CDR3 nucleotides read TGCAGTGCTAGAGCTCGGGACGTTTACGCGAACACCGGGGAGCTGTTTTTT.

This clonotype was seen a handful of times. The V call is TRBV12-3 or TRBV12-4, the J call TRBJ2-1; D gene unclear. V dropped 2 bases and J dropped 13 bases, with 9 bases sitting between them. The CDR3 covers 11 residues. The CDR3 reads CASSLRAGQFF. The CDR3 bases are TGTGCCAGCAGTTTAAGGGCAGGCCAGTTCTTC.

The J gene is TRBJ2-5, the V gene TRBV5-1, with 13 bases matching TRBD2. Per the germline V gene, CDR1 is SGHRS and CDR2 is YFSETQ. Germline trimming cut 4 bases from V and 5 bases from J; bases unmatched to any gene: 11. The CDR3 consists of 17 residues. The CDR3 DNA is TGCGCCAGCAGCGCGGGACTAGCGGGATATGACGTGGAGACCCAGTACTTC. As protein: CASSAGLAGYDVETQYF.